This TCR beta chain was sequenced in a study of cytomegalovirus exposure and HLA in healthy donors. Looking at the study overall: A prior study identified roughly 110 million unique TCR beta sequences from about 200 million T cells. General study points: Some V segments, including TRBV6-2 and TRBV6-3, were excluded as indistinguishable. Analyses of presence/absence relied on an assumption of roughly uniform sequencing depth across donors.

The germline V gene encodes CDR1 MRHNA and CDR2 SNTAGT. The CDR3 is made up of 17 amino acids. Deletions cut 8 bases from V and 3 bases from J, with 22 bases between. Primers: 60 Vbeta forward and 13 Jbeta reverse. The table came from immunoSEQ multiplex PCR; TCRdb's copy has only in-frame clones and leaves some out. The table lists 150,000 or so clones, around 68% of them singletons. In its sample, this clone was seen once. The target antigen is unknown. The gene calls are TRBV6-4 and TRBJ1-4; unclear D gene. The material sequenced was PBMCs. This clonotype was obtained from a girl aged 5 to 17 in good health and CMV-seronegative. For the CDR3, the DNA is TGTGCCAGCTTAAGTTGCGGTCCCCAGGAGGCTAATGAAAAACTGTTTTTT. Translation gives CASLSCGPQEANEKLFF.